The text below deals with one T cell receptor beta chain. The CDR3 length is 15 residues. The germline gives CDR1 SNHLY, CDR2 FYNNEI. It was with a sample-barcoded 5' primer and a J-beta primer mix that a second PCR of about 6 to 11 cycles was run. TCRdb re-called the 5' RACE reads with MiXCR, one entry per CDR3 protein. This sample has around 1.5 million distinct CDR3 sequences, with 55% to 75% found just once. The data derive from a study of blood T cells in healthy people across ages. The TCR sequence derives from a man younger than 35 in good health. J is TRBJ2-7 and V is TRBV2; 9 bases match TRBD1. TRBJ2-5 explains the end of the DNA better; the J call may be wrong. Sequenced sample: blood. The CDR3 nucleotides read TGTGCCAGCAGTGCGACAGGGGGTGGGTTGGGGACCCAGTACTTC. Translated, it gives CASSATGGGLGTQYF.